The clone carrying this TCR beta chain was counted at least ten times. This record belongs to a study of regulatory T cells in long-lasting Graves disease. The CDR3 is 13 amino acids. After removal of 7 bases from V and 2 bases from J, the junction contained 4 bases not matched to a gene. In germline, CDR1 is SGHRS, CDR2 YFSETQ. Arm-PCR of CDR3 regions with iRepertoire HTBI primers generated TCR beta libraries. TCRdb passed the multiplex PCR reads through MiXCR, listing each CDR3 protein once. This sample has 200,000 to 250,000 distinct CDR3 sequences; roughly a fifth occur once, and the top ten carry roughly 10%. Time point in this sample: newly diagnosed GD, antithyroid drugs for less than 3 months. PBMC-derived RNA was used for the TCR library. This sample was also put to use in a study of T cells in Graves' hyperthyroidism and ophthalmopathy.

This chain uses TRBV5-1 with TRBJ2-7, with TRBD1 matching over 9 bases. The starting material was peripheral blood mononuclear cells (PBMCs), obtained at new diagnosis, from a patient treated with antithyroid drugs. The source of this sequence is a woman between 25 and 40 years old with Graves disease. CDR3 sequence reads: CASHRDRAYEQYF. DNA for the CDR3: TGCGCCAGCCACCGGGACAGGGCCTACGAGCAGTACTTC.